The T cell receptor (beta chain) described here comes from a study of T cell changes during pregnancy in multiple sclerosis. Libraries were prepared by immunoSEQ multiplex PCR; TCRdb keeps only in-frame clonotypes and omits some of them. In the table there are around 80,000 clones, just over 90% of which are singletons. CDR1 MNHEY and CDR2 SMNVEV come from the germline V gene (reference sequence). The length of the CDR3 is 19 residues. V dropped 4 bases and J dropped 0; count of bases not matched to a gene: 12. This chain connects TRBV27 to TRBJ1-6; 7 bases are shared with TRBD1. The material was peripheral blood, obtained before pregnancy. This receptor was identified in a female donor with multiple sclerosis, enrolled in a pregnancy study. The CDR3 sequence is CASSSYGTASRSYNSPLHF. The CDR3 DNA is TGTGCCAGCAGTTCATACGGGACAGCTAGTCGCTCCTATAATTCACCCCTCCACTTT.